One and the same sample provided the 8 T cell receptor delta chains below, sequenced in a study of delta chains in infants with herpesvirus infections. Reverse transcription of PBMC RNA used primers specific for the gamma and delta chains. TCRdb applied CATT to the RT-PCR reads for clone calling. The data contain thousands of delta-chain clones, roughly 35% of them singletons. The input for sequencing was peripheral blood, taken at time point 4 of longitudinal follow-up. Every receptor here comes from a human donor who was a Ugandan infant, either HIV-exposed or HIV-unexposed (not recorded which).

This clone has only a few counts. The chain recombines TRDV1 with TRDJ1; 7 bases align to TRDD3. Unmatched junction bases numbered 28, after V lost 3 bases and J lost 0 bases. The CDR3 loop spans 23 amino acids. Germline values: CDR1 TSWWSYY, CDR2 QGS. CDR3 amino acids: CALGELGTIREGGMTVYTDKLIF. The CDR3 DNA is TGTGCTCTTGGGGAGCTTGGTACGATTCGTGAAGGGGGGATGACCGTGTACACCGATAAACTCATCTTT.

This clone is classed as medium-sized. The chain combines TRDV1 with TRDJ1; 8 bases agree with TRDD3. V shed 4 bases and J 5 bases; nucleotides not matched to a gene: 18. The CDR3 loop spans 18 amino acids. Germline V gene sequence: CDR1 TSWWSYY, CDR2 QGS. The DNA of the CDR3 is TGTGCTCTTGGGGCTTTAACCAGGGTTGCTGGGGGAGAGGATAAACTCATCTTT. This encodes CALGALTRVAGGEDKLIF.

Details on this clone: It may be a read error: a sequence one base away is much more abundant. The same CDR3 is also encoded by other DNA sequences in this sample. The rearrangement uses TRDV2 and TRDJ1; the match to TRDD3 covers 8 bases. CDR1 and CDR2 (germline): GEAIGNYY, EKD. The CDR3 is made up of 18 amino acids. As DNA, the CDR3 is TGTGCCTGTGACTCCCTACTGGGGATACCTCAGTACACCGACAAACTCATCTTT. Translating gives CACDSLLGIPQYTDKLIF.

The rearrangement joins TRDV2 to TRDJ1; 8 bases line up with TRDD3. This CDR3 has 21 amino acids. CDR1 is GEAIGNYY and CDR2 is EKD in the germline V gene. V shed 4 bases and J 0 bases; nucleotides not matched to a gene: 24. Written as DNA, the CDR3 is TGTGCCTGTGAAAGACTCCCTATGACTGGGGGCCGAACCTCGTACACCGATAAACTCATCTTT. Protein: CACERLPMTGGRTSYTDKLIF.

This clone is classed as medium-sized (0.01 to 0.1%). The chain is built from TRDV3 and TRDJ1, with TRDD3 matching 9 bases. Germline V gene sequence: CDR1 TVYSNPD, CDR2 GDNSRS (reference sequence). The trim removed 2 bases at V and 8 bases at J, leaving 6 bases unmatched. The CDR3 extends over 12 amino acids. CDR3 loop: CAFPFTGGKLIF. The CDR3 nucleotides read TGTGCCTTTCCTTTTACTGGGGGAAAACTCATCTTT.

Note on this clone: One end of the junction varies from germline; a read error may be responsible. The chain links TRDV1 to TRDJ1; 7 bases agree with TRDD3. The germline CDR1 and CDR2 sequences are TSWWSYY and QGS. CDR3 length: 22 amino acids. The chain's CDR3 is CALGELEPLILPYWGATNKLIF. The CDR3 DNA follows: TGTGCTCTTGGGGAACTAGAGCCCCTGATCCTGCCCTACTGGGGAGCCACCAATAAACTCATCTTT.

V usage is TRAV38-2/DV8 and J usage is TRDJ1; unclear D gene. Germline CDR1 is TSESDYY and CDR2 is QEAYKQQN. Deletions cut 0 bases from V and 0 bases from J, with 24 bases between. The CDR3 length is 20 residues. The CDR3 region is CAYRSATNHYCHNYTDKLIF. The DNA of the CDR3 is TGTGCTTATAGGAGCGCAACTAATCATTACTGTCATAATTACACCGATAAACTCATCTTT.

Regarding this clone: A much larger clonotype is one base distant, so this may be a read error. The chain carries TRAV38-2/DV8 and TRDJ1; TRDD3 matches at 8 bases. Germline-derived CDR1 and CDR2 are TSESDYY and QEAYKQQN. The V segment lost 1 base and the J segment 0 bases; nucleotides outside the gene matches: 23. The CDR3 totals 22 residues. Here the CDR3 reads CAYRSRHGLPHWGPAYTDKLIF. The CDR3 bases are TGTGCTTATAGGAGCCGTCATGGACTTCCGCACTGGGGGCCCGCTTACACCGATAAACTCATCTTT.